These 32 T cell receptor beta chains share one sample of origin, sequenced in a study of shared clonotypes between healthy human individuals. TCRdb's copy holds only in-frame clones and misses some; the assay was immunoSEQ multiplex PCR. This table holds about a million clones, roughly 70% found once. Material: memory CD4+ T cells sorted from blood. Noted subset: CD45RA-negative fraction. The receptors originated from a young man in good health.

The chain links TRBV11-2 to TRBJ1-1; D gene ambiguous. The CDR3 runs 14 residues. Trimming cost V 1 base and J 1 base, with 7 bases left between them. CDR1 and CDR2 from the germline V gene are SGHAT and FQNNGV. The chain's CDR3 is CASSLADGNTEAFF. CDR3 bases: TGTGCCAGCAGCTTAGCGGACGGGAACACTGAAGCTTTCTTT. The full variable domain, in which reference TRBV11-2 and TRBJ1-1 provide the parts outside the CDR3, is EAGVAQSPRYKIIEKRQSVAFWCNPISGHATLYWYQQILGQGPKLLIQFQNNGVVDDSQLPKDRFSAERLKGVDSTLKIQPAKLEDSAVYLCASSLADGNTEAFFGQGTRLTVV.

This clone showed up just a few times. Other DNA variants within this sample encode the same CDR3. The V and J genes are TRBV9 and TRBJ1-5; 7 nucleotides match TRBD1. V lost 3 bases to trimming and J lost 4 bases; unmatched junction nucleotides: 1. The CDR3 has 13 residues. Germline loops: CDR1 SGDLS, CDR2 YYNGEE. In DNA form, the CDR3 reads TGTGCCAGCAGCGCAGGGGGTAATCAGCCCCAGCATTTT. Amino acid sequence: CASSAGGNQPQHF.

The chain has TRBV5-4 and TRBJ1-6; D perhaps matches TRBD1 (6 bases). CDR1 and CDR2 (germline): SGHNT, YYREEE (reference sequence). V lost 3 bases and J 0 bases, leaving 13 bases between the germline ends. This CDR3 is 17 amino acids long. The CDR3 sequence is CASSSGAGSSYNSPLHF. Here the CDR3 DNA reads TGTGCCAGCAGCTCGGGGGCCGGGAGCTCCTATAATTCACCCCTCCACTTT.

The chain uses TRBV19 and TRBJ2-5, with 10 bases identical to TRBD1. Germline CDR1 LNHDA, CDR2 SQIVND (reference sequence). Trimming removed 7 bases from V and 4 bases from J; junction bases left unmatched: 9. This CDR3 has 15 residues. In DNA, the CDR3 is TGTGCCAGTACTCGGACAGGGGGAGTATTAGAGACCCAGTACTTC. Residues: CASTRTGGVLETQYF.

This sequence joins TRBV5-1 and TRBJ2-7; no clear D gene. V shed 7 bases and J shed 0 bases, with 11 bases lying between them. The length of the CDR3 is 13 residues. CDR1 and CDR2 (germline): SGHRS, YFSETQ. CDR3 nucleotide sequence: TGCGCCAGCGGCGAGGAATCCTCCTACGAGCAGTACTTC. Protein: CASGEESSYEQYF.

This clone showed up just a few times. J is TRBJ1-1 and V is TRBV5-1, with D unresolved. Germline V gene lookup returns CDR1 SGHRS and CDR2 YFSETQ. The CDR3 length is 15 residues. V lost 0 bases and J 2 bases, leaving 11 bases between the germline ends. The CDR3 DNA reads TGCGCCAGCAGCTTGGATGGAGGGCGAAACACTGAAGCTTTCTTT. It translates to CASSLDGGRNTEAFF.

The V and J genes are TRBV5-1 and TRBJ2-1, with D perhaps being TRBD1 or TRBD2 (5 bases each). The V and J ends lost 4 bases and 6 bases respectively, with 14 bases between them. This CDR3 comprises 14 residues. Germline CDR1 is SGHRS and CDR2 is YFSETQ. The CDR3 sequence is CASSTGASPNEQFF. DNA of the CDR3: TGCGCCAGCAGCACCGGGGCCTCCCCCAATGAGCAGTTCTTC.

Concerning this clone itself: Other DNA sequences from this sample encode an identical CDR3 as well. CDR3 DNA sequence: TGCGCCAGCAGCCAAGAGATGGGGGGGAGAACTGAAGCTTTCTTT. This translates into CASSQEMGGRTEAFF. The chain combines TRBV4-3 with TRBJ1-1, with D tentatively TRBD1 (5 bases). This CDR3 comprises 15 residues. V dropped 0 bases and J dropped 5 bases, with 13 bases sitting between them. Germline CDR1 is LGHNA and CDR2 is YSLEER.

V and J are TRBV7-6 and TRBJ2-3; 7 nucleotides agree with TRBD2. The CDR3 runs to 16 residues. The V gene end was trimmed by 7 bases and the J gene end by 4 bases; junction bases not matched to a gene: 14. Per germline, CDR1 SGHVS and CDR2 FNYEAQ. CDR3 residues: CASTPTGGSVPDTQYF. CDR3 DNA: TGTGCCAGCACCCCAACTGGCGGGAGTGTCCCAGATACGCAGTATTTT.

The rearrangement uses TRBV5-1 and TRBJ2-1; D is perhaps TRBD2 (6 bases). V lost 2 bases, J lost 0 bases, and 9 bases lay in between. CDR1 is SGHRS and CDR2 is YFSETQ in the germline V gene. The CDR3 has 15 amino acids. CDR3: CASSFWRGSYNEQFF. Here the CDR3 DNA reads TGCGCCAGCAGCTTCTGGCGGGGCTCCTACAATGAGCAGTTCTTC.

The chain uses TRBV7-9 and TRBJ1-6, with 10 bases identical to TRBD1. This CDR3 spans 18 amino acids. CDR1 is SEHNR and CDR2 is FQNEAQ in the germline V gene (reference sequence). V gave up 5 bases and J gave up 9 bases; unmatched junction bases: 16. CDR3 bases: TGTGCCAGCAGCACGGACTTAGTTCGACAGGGGGCATTTTCACCCCTCCACTTT. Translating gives CASSTDLVRQGAFSPLHF.

CDR3 region: CASRIQGSNYGYTF. CDR3 nucleotide sequence: TGTGCCAGTAGGATACAGGGGTCCAACTATGGCTACACCTTC. The chain joins TRBV19 to TRBJ1-2, with 7 bases fitting TRBD1. The CDR3 loop spans 14 amino acids. Germline V lookup: CDR1 LNHDA, CDR2 SQIVND (reference sequence). Trimming removed 6 bases from V and 2 bases from J; junction bases left unmatched: 6.

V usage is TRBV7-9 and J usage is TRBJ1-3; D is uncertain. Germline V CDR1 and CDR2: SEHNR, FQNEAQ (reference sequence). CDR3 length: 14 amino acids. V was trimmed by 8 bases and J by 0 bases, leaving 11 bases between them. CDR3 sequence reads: CASRTGSSGNTIYF. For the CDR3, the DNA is TGTGCCAGCCGAACGGGAAGCTCTGGAAACACCATATATTTT.

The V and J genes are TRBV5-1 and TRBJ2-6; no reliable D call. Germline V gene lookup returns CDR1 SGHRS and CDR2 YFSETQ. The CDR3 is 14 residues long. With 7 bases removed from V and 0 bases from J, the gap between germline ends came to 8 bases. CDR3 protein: CASRKGSGANVLTF. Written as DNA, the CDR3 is TGCGCCAGCCGGAAAGGCTCTGGGGCCAACGTCCTGACTTTC.

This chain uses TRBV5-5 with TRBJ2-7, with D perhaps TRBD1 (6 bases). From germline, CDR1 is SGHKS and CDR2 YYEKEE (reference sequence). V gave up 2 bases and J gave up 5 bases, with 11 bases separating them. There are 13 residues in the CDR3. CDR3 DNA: TGTGCCAGCAGCTTACAGGGACGTAACGAGCAGTACTTC. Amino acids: CASSLQGRNEQYF.

CDR3 region: CASSNQGLGTGELFF. Here the CDR3 DNA reads TGTGCCAGCAGTAATCAGGGGCTAGGCACCGGGGAGCTGTTTTTT. The gene calls are TRBV6-5 and TRBJ2-2, with D perhaps TRBD1 (6 bases). V shed 5 bases and J shed 4 bases, with 14 bases lying between them. CDR1 MNHEY and CDR2 SVGAGI come from the germline V gene. The CDR3 extends over 15 amino acids.

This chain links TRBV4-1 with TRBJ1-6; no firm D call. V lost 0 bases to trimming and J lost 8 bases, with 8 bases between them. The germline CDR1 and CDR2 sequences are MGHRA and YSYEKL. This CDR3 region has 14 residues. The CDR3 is CASSQERLYSPLHF. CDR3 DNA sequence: TGCGCCAGCAGCCAAGAAAGGCTTTATTCACCCCTCCACTTT.

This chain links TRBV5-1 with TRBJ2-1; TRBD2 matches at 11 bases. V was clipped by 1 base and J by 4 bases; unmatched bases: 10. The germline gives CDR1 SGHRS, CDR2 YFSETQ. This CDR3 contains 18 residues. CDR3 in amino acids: CASSLSVAGGISYNEQFF. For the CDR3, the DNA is TGCGCCAGCAGCTTGAGCGTAGCGGGAGGGATTTCGTACAATGAGCAGTTCTTC.

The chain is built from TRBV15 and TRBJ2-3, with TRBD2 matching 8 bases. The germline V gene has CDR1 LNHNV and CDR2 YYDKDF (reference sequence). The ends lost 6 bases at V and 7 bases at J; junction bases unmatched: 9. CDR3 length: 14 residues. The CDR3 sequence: CATRLADPMNTQYF. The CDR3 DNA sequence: TGTGCCACCAGACTAGCGGACCCCATGAATACGCAGTATTTT.

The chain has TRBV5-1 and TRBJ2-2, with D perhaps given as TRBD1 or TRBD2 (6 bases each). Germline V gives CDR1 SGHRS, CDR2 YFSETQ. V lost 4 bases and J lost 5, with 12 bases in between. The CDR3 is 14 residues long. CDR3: CASSMEGGTGELFF. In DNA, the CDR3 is TGCGCCAGCAGCATGGAAGGGGGGACCGGGGAGCTGTTTTTT. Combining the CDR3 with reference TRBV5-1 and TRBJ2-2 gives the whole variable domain KAGVTQTPRYLIKTRGQQVTLSCSPISGHRSVSWYQQTPGQGLQFLFEYFSETQRNKGNFPGRFSGRQFSNSRSEMNVSTLELGDSALYLCASSMEGGTGELFFGEGSRLTVL.

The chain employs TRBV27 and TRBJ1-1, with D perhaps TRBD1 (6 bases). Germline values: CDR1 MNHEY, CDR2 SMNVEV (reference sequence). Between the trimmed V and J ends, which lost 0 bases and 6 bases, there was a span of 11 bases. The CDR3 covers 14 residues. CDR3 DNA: TGTGCCAGCAGTTTATCGAGGGACACCCCTGAAGCTTTCTTT. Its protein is CASSLSRDTPEAFF.

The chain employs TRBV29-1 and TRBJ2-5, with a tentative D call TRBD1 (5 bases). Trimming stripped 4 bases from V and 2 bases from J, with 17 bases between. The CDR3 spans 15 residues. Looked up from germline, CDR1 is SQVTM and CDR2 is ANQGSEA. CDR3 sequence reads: CSVVYLARAQETQYF. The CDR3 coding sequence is TGCAGCGTTGTTTACCTGGCCAGGGCACAAGAGACCCAGTACTTC.

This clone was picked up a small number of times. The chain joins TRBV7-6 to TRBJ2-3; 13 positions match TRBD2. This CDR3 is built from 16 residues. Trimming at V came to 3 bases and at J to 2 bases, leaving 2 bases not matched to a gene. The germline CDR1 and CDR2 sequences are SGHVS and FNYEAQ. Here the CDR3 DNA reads TGTGCCAGCAGCTTCACTAGCGGGAGGGCCACAGATACGCAGTATTTT. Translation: CASSFTSGRATDTQYF.

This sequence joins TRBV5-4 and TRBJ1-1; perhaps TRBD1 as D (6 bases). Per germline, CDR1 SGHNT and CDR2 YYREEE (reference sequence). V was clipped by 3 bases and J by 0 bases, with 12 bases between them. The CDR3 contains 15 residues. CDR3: CASSSRTAMNTEAFF. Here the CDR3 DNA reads TGTGCCAGCAGCTCCCGGACAGCGATGAACACTGAAGCTTTCTTT.

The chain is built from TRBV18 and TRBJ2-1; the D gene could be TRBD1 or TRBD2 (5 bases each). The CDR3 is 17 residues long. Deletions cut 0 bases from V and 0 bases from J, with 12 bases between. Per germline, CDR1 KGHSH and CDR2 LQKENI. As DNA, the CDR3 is TGTGCCAGCTCACCACCGGTGGGGGAGAGCTCCTACAATGAGCAGTTCTTC. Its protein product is CASSPPVGESSYNEQFF.

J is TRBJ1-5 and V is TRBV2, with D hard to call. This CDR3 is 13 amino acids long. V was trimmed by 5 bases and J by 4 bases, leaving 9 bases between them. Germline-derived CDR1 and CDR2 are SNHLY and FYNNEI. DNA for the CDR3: TGTGCCAGCAGTCGGACTTTTAATCAGCCCCAGCATTTT. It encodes CASSRTFNQPQHF.

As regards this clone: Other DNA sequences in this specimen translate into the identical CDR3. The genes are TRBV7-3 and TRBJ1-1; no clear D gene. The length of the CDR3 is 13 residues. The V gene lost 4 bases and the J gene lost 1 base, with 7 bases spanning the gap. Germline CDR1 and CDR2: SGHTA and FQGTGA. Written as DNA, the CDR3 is TGTGCCAGCAGCTCCCAAGGGAACACTGAAGCTTTCTTT. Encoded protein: CASSSQGNTEAFF.

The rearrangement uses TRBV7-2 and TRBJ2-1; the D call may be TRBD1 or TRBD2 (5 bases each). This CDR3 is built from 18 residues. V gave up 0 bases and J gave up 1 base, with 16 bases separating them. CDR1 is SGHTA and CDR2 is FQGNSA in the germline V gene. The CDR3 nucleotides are TGTGCCAGCAGCTTAGCGGGGACGGCTAGCACTTCCTACAATGAGCAGTTCTTC. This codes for CASSLAGTASTSYNEQFF.

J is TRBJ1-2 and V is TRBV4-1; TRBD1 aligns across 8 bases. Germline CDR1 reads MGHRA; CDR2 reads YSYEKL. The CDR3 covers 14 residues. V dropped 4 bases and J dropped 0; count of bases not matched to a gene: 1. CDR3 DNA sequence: TGCGCCAGCAGCCGACAGGGGACTAACTATGGCTACACCTTC. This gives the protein CASSRQGTNYGYTF.

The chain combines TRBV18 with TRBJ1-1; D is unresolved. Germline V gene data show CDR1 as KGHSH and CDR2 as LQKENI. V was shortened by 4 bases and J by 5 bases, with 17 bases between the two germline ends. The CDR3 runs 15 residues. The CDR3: CASSLHYVGGTEAFF. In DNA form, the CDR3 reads TGTGCCAGCTCACTTCACTATGTAGGAGGGACTGAAGCTTTCTTT.

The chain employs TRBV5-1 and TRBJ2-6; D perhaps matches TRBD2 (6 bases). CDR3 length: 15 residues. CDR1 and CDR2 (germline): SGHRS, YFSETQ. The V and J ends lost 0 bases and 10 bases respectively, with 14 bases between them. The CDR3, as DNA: TGCGCCAGCAGCTTGGACGGGGGAGCTCTTAACGTCCTGACTTTC. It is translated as CASSLDGGALNVLTF.

The chain's CDR3 is CAMPGLKTNEQFF. The CDR3 DNA follows: TGTGCCATGCCGGGACTGAAGACCAATGAGCAGTTCTTC. The V and J genes are TRBV10-3 and TRBJ2-1; tentative D call: TRBD2 (6 bases). In germline, CDR1 is ENHRY, CDR2 SYGVKD. The CDR3 has 13 amino acids. Trimming removed 9 bases at V and 6 bases at J, with 15 bases between.